This section outlines one T cell receptor (beta chain) sequence together with its context. This specimen belongs to a study of blood T cell repertoires in COVID-19. Germline V gene data show CDR1 as ENHRY and CDR2 as SYGVKD. Germline trimming cut 3 bases from V and 2 bases from J; bases unmatched to any gene: 6. The CDR3 loop spans 15 amino acids. The repertoire was sequenced with immunoSEQ multiplex PCR; TCRdb's copy has only in-frame clones and lacks some. The profile shows tens of thousands of clones, about 91% of them singletons. This clonotype originated in a man aged 65-85 years with active or convalescent COVID-19. The sample comprised peripheral blood. The chain combines TRBV10-3 with TRBJ2-7, with 8 bases fitting TRBD1. The CDR3 region is CAISDRDRITYEQYF. CDR3 DNA sequence: TGTGCCATCAGTGACCGGGACAGGATAACCTACGAGCAGTACTTC.